The rows below give T cell receptor beta chains drawn from one sample of a study of blood T cell repertoires in COVID-19. TCRdb keeps only in-frame clones here, not all; method: immunoSEQ multiplex PCR. The table records some 15,000 clones, roughly 70% of them present only once. The sequenced sample consisted of peripheral blood. The receptors shown here come from a man between 60 and 75 years old with acute or convalescent COVID-19. CDR3s include the opening cysteine and the closing phenylalanine or tryptophan. Each record gives: D gene, J gene, V gene, clone size, CDR3 protein, CDR3 DNA. A D gene is named only where the DNA matches it firmly. Part of the rows lack a size; the others show once, few, many or a class for expanded clones.

NA | TRBJ1-2 | TRBV2 | few | CASSESFRYGYTF | TGTGCCAGCAGTGAATCTTTTCGTTATGGCTACACCTTC
NA | TRBJ2-7 | TRBV5-1 | NA | CASSLVSGYGYEQYF | TGCGCCAGCAGCTTGGTATCAGGGTATGGCTACGAGCAGTACTTC
NA | TRBJ1-1 | TRBV5-1 | NA | CASSLEAGRLTEAFF | TGCGCCAGCAGCTTGGAGGCAGGGCGTCTCACTGAAGCTTTCTTT
NA | TRBJ2-2 | TRBV5-1 | NA | CASSLQLTGTGELFF | TGCGCCAGCAGCCTCCAATTAACAGGAACCGGGGAGCTGTTTTTT
NA | TRBJ2-2 | TRBV9 | NA | CASSVENGNTGELFF | TGTGCCAGCAGCGTAGAAAACGGGAACACCGGGGAGCTGTTTTTT
TRBD2 | TRBJ2-7 | TRBV7-2 | NA | CASSLRVSSGYEQYF | TGTGCCAGCAGCTTAAGGGTCTCTAGCGGCTACGAGCAGTACTTC
TRBD1 | TRBJ1-1 | TRBV5-1 | NA | CASSWAPPGQGATEAFF | TGCGCCAGCAGCTGGGCGCCCCCGGGACAGGGGGCTACTGAAGCTTTCTTT
NA | TRBJ1-1 | TRBV9 | NA | CASSAGRVERNTEAFF | TGTGCCAGCAGCGCCGGCAGGGTCGAGAGGAACACTGAAGCTTTCTTT
NA | TRBJ1-6 | TRBV5-5 | NA | CASSSGTPANSPLHF | TGTGCCAGCAGCTCCGGGACACCGGCTAATTCACCCCTCCACTTT
NA | TRBJ1-5 | TRBV7-2 | once | CASSPSQGNQPQHF | TGTGCCAGCAGCCCATCGCAGGGGAATCAGCCCCAGCATTTT
NA | TRBJ2-4 | TRBV5-6 | NA | CASSLGQLAKNIQYF | TGTGCCAGCAGCTTGGGACAGCTAGCCAAAAACATTCAGTACTTC
TRBD1 | TRBJ1-2 | TRBV30 | NA | CAWSPLGQYYGYTF | TGTGCCTGGAGTCCTTTGGGACAGTACTATGGCTACACCTTC
NA | TRBJ1-2 | TRBV27 | NA | CASSTEGNYGYTF | TGTGCCAGCAGTACAGAGGGTAACTATGGCTACACCTTC
NA | TRBJ1-2 | TRBV27 | few | CASSFTGFYGYTF | TGTGCCAGCAGTTTTACAGGGTTCTATGGCTACACCTTC
TRBD2 | TRBJ2-1 | TRBV9 | few | CASSVDLAVSYNEQFF | TGTGCCAGCAGCGTAGACCTAGCGGTCTCCTACAATGAGCAGTTCTTC
NA | TRBJ1-5 | TRBV6-5 | NA | CASGQGRSSNQPQHF | TGTGCCAGCGGCCAGGGGCGGTCGAGCAATCAGCCCCAGCATTTT
NA | TRBJ2-7 | TRBV2 | NA | CASTLVPTATYEQYF | TGTGCCAGCACCCTGGTTCCCACAGCTACCTACGAGCAGTACTTC
TRBD2 | TRBJ2-5 | TRBV18 | NA | CASSPPGLRSGGAGETQYF | TGTGCCAGCTCACCACCGGGATTAAGGAGCGGGGGGGCCGGAGAGACCCAGTACTTC
NA | TRBJ1-2 | TRBV7-2 | NA | CASSTAGNGYTF | TGTGCCAGCAGCACCGCAGGGAATGGCTACACCTTC
NA | TRBJ2-3 | TRBV10-3 | NA | CAIREGQRTDTQYF | TGTGCCATCAGGGAGGGACAGCGCACAGATACGCAGTATTTT
TRBD1 | TRBJ2-7 | TRBV2 | NA | CASTGQNIAYEQYF | TGTGCCAGCACGGGACAGAACATAGCCTACGAGCAGTACTTC
TRBD1 | TRBJ1-4 | TRBV5-4 | NA | CASSPGGGVNEKLFF | TGTGCCAGCAGCCCTGGAGGGGGCGTTAATGAAAAACTGTTTTTT
NA | TRBJ2-6 | TRBV7-9 | NA | CASSLASGAGANVLTF | TGTGCCAGCAGCTTAGCGTCAGGGGCTGGGGCCAACGTCCTGACTTTC
TRBD1 | TRBJ1-5 | TRBV18 | NA | CASRQTGGSNQPQHF | TGTGCCAGCCGACAGACAGGGGGTAGCAATCAGCCCCAGCATTTT
NA | TRBJ2-5 | TRBV11-2 | NA | CASSRGLSALETQYF | TGTGCCAGCAGCCGTGGACTAAGCGCTTTGGAGACCCAGTACTTC
TRBD1 | TRBJ1-4 | TRBV14 | NA | CASSQGKGAVPNEKLFF | TGTGCCAGCAGCCAAGGGAAGGGGGCCGTGCCTAATGAAAAACTGTTTTTT
TRBD1 | TRBJ1-1 | TRBV7-8 | NA | CASSLGTANTEAFF | TGTGCCAGCAGCTTGGGGACAGCCAACACTGAAGCTTTCTTT
TRBD1 | TRBJ1-2 | TRBV5-8 | NA | CASRYPDRSYGYTF | TGTGCCAGCAGATACCCGGACAGGAGTTATGGCTACACCTTC